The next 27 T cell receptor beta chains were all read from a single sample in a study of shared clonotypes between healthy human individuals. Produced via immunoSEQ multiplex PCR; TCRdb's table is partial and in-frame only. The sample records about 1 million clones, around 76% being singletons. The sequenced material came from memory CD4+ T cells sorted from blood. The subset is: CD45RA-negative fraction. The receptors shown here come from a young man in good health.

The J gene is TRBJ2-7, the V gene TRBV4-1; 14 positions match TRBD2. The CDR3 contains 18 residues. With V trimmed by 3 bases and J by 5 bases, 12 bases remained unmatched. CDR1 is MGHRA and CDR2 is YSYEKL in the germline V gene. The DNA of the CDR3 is TGCGCCAGCAGCCACGGGTGGACCCGGACTAGCGGGGGGAACGAGCAGTACTTC. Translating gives CASSHGWTRTSGGNEQYF.

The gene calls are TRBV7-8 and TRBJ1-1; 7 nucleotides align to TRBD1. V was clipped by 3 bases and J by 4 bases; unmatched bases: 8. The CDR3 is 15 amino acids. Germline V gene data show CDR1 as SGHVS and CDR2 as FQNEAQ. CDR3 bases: TGTGCCAGCAGCTTTAGGACAGGTACGGGCACTGAAGCTTTCTTT. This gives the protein CASSFRTGTGTEAFF.

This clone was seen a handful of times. For the CDR3, the DNA is TGTGCCAGCAGCACGCAGGGGGCTTATAGCAATCAGCCCCAGCATTTT. It yields the protein CASSTQGAYSNQPQHF. The chain joins TRBV9 to TRBJ1-5; 8 bases fit TRBD1. Germline V gives CDR1 SGDLS, CDR2 YYNGEE. The CDR3 extends over 16 amino acids. J was trimmed by 0 bases and V by 4 bases; bases with no gene match: 6. Looking up the rest from reference TRBV9 and TRBJ1-5 gives the full variable domain: DSGVTQTPKHLITATGQRVTLRCSPRSGDLSVYWYQQSLDQGLQFLIQYYNGEERAKGNILERFSAQQFPDLHSELNLSSLELGDSALYFCASSTQGAYSNQPQHFGDGTRLSIL.

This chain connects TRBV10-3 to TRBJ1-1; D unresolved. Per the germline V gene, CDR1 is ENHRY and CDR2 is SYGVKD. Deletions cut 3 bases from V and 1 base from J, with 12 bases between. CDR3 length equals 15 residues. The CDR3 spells CAISDPTKRNTEAFF. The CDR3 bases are TGTGCCATCAGTGACCCCACCAAAAGGAACACTGAAGCTTTCTTT.

As DNA, the CDR3 is TGTGCCAGCAGCTTAGTAGTAGCGGGAGAGGCGTATTTT. Translating gives CASSLVVAGEAYF. V and J are TRBV7-2 and TRBJ2-3, with 9 positions matching TRBD2. Germline V gene lookup returns CDR1 SGHTA and CDR2 FQGNSA. V lost 1 base to trimming and J lost 14 bases; unmatched junction nucleotides: 7. There are 13 residues in the CDR3.

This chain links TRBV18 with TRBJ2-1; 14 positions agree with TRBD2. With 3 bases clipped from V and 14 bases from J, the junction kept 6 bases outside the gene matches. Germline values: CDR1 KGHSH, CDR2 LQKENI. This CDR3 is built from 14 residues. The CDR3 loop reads CASSPSTSGGDKFF. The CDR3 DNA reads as TGTGCCAGCTCACCCTCGACTAGCGGGGGGGATAAGTTCTTC.

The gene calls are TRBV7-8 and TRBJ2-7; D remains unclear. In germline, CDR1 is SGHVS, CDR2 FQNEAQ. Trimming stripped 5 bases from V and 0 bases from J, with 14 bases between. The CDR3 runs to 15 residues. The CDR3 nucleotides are TGTGCCAGCAGCCTCGCCTCCTCGAGCTCCTACGAGCAGTACTTC. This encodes CASSLASSSSYEQYF. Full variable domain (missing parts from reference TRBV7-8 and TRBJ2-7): GAGVSQSPRYKVAKRGQDVALRCDPISGHVSLFWYQQALGQGPEFLTYFQNEAQLDKSGLPSDRFFAERPEGSVSTLKIQRTQQEDSAVYLCASSLASSSSYEQYFGPGTRLTVT.

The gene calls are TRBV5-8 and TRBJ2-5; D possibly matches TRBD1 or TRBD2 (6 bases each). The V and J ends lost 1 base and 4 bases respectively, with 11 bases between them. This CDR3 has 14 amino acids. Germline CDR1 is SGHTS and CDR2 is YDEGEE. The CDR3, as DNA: TGTGCCAGCAGCTTGTACCGGGGGCCAGAGACCCAGTACTTC. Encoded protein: CASSLYRGPETQYF.

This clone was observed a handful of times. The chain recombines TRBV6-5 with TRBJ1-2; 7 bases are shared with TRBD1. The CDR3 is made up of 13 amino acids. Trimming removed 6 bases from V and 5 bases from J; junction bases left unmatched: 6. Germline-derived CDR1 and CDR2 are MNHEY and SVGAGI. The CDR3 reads CASRFLTGYGYTF. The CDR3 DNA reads TGTGCCAGCAGATTTCTGACAGGGTATGGCTACACCTTC.

As DNA, the CDR3 is TGTGCCAGCAGTCCAGGGAGCCGGACTAATGAAAAACTGTTTTTT. Its protein product is CASSPGSRTNEKLFF. The gene calls are TRBV7-2 and TRBJ1-4, with D possibly matching TRBD1 (5 bases). Germline V lookup: CDR1 SGHTA, CDR2 FQGNSA. V was pared by 6 bases and J by 2 bases, with 13 bases between. This CDR3 is 15 amino acids long.

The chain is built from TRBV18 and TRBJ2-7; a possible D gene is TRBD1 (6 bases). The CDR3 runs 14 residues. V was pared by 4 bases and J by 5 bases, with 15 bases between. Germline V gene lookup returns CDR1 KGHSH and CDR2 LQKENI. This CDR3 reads CASSLTLQGDEQYF. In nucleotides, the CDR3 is TGTGCCAGCTCACTCACTTTACAGGGCGACGAGCAGTACTTC.

The CDR3 region has the DNA TGCAGCGTTGCGGGTTTCAACGAGCAGTACTTC. Translating gives CSVAGFNEQYF. The chain is built from TRBV29-1 and TRBJ2-7; D not certain. V was shortened by 4 bases and J by 5 bases, with 9 bases between the two germline ends. Germline lookup yields CDR1 SQVTM and CDR2 ANQGSEA. The CDR3 has 11 residues.

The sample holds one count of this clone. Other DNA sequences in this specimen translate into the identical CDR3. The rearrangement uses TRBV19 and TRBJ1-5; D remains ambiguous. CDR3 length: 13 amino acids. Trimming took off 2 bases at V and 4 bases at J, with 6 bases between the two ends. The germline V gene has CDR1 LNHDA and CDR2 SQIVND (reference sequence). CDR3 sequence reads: CASSIRDNQPQHF. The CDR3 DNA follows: TGTGCCAGTAGTATACGTGATAATCAGCCCCAGCATTTT.

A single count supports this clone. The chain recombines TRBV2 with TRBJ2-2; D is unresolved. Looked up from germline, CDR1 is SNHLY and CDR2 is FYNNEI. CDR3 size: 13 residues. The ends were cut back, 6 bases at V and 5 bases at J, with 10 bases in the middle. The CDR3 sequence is CASSLGETGELFF. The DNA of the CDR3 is TGTGCCAGCAGCCTGGGCGAGACCGGGGAGCTGTTTTTT. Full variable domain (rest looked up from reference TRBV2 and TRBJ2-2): EPEVTQTPSHQVTQMGQEVILRCVPISNHLYFYWYRQILGQKVEFLVSFYNNEISEKSEIFDDQFSVERPDGSNFTLKIRSTKLEDSAMYFCASSLGETGELFFGEGSRLTVL.

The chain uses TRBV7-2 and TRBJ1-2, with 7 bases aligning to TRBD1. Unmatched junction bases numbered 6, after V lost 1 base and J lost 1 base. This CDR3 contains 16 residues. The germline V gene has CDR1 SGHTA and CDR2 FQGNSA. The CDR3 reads CASSLGPNRGNYGYTF. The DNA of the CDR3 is TGTGCCAGCAGCTTAGGCCCTAACAGGGGTAACTATGGCTACACCTTC.

The CDR3 is CASSSRHSEAFF. The CDR3 nucleotides are TGTGCCAGCAGTTCCCGACACTCTGAAGCTTTCTTT. This rearrangement joins TRBV6-1 to TRBJ1-1; D is unresolved. This CDR3 is built from 12 residues. Trimming removed 5 bases at V and 6 bases at J, with 10 bases between. The germline V gene has CDR1 MNHNS and CDR2 SASEGT.

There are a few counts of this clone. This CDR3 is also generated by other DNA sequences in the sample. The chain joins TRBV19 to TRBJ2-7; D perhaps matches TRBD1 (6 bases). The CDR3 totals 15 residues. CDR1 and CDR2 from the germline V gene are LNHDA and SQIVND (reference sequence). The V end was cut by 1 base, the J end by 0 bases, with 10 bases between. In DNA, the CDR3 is TGTGCCAGTAGTATAGCAGGGGAGAGCTCCTACGAGCAGTACTTC. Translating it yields CASSIAGESSYEQYF.

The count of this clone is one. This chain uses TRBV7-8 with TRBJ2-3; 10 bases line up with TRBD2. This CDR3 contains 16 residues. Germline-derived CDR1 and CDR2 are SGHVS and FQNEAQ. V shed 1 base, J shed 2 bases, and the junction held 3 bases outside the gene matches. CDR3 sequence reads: CASSLGTSGLTDTQYF. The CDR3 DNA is TGTGCCAGCAGCTTAGGGACTAGCGGTCTCACAGATACGCAGTATTTT.

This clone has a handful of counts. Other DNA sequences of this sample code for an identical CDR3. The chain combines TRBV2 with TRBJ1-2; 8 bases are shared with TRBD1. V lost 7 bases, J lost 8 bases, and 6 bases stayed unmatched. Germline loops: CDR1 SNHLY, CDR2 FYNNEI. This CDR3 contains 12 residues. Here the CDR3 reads CASTGQGEGYTF. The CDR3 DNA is TGTGCCAGCACCGGACAGGGTGAAGGCTACACCTTC.

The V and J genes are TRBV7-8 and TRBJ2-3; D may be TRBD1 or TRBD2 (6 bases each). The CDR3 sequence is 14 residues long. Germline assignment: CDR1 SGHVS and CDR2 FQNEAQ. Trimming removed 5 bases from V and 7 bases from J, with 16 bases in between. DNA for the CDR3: TGTGCCAGCAGCGTAGGGGGACTCCCTCATACGCAGTATTTT. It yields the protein CASSVGGLPHTQYF.

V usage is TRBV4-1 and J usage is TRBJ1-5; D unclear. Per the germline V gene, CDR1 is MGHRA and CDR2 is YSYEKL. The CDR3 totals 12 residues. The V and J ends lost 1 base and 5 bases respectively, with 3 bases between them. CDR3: CASSQAYQPQHF. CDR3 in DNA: TGCGCCAGCAGCCAAGCCTATCAGCCCCAGCATTTT.

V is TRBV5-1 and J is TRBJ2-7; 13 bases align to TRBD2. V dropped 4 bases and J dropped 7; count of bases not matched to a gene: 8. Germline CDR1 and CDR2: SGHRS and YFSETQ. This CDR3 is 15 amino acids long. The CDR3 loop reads CASSPSGLAGAEQYF. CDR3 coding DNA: TGCGCCAGCAGCCCCTCCGGACTAGCGGGGGCTGAGCAGTACTTC.

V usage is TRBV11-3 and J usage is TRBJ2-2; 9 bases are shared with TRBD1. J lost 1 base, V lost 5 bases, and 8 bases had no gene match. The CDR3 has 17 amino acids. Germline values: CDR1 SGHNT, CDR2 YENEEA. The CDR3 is CASSPGTGKGNTGELFF. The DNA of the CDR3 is TGTGCCAGCAGCCCCGGGACAGGGAAAGGGAACACCGGGGAGCTGTTTTTT.

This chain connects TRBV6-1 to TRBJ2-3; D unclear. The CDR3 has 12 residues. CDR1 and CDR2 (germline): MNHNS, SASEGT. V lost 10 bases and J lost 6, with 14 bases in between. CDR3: CATTSLMDTQYF. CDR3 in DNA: TGTGCCACCACGTCCCTGATGGATACGCAGTATTTT.

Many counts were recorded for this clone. CDR3 in amino acids: CASSLTGTGNTIYF. CDR3 nucleotides: TGTGCCAGCAGTTTAACGGGGACTGGAAACACCATATATTTT. This chain links TRBV28 with TRBJ1-3; D unresolved. V was pared by 2 bases and J by 2 bases, with 7 bases between. The germline CDR1 and CDR2 sequences are MDHEN and SYDVKM. CDR3 length: 14 residues.

The DNA of the CDR3 is TGCGCCAGCAGCTCGGCCGACAGCCCCTATGGCTACACCTTC. Amino acid sequence: CASSSADSPYGYTF. This chain connects TRBV5-1 to TRBJ1-2, with a tentative D call TRBD1 (5 bases). Per germline, CDR1 SGHRS and CDR2 YFSETQ. CDR3 length equals 14 residues. The ends were cut back, 3 bases at V and 4 bases at J, with 13 bases in the middle.

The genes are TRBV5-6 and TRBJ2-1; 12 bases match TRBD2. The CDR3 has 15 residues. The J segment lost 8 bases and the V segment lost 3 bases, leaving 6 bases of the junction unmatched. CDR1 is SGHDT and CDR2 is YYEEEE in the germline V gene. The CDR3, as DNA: TGTGCCAGCAGCTCCCTAGCGGGAGGGCCATATGAGCAGTTCTTC. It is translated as CASSSLAGGPYEQFF.